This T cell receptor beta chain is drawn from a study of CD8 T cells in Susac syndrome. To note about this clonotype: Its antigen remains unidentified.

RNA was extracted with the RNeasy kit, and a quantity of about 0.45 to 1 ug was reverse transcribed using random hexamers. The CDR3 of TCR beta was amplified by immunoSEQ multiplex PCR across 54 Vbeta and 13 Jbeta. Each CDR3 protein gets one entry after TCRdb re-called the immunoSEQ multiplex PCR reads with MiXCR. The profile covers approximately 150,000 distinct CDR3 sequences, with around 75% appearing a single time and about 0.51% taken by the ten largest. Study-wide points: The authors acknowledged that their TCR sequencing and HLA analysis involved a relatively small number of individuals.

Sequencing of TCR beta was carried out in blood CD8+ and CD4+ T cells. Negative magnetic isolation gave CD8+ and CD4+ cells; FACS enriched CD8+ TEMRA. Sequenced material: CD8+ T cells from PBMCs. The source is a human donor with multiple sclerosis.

This chain's CDR3 is CASSVYPAEQFF. CDR3 DNA sequence: TGTGCCAGCAGTGTCTACCCGGCGGAGCAGTTCTTC. The chain links TRBV6-1 to TRBJ2-1; D call uncertain. The ends were cut back, 4 bases at V and 10 bases at J, with 11 bases in the middle. Germline CDR1 reads MNHNS; CDR2 reads SASEGT. This CDR3 contains 12 residues.